This entry describes one TCR beta chain. Its specificity is unknown. The naive CD8 fraction comprised CD45RO-negative cells positively selected for CCR7 and excluded terminally differentiated effector memory CD45RA+ cells. This sample stems from a study of shared clonotypes between healthy human individuals. Genomic DNA from each subset was divided evenly over several immunoSEQ plates. Profiled with immunoSEQ multiplex PCR; TCRdb holds only in-frame clones, not every one. Counted here are about 2 million clones, just under 95% occurring once; the ten biggest clones make up 1.1%. Study results and caveats: Generation probabilities of non-shared clonotypes were lower (relative to those shared by all four donors). Deeper or shallower sequencing was expected to change how clonotypes are shared among donors. The study drew on few donors, limiting represented genetic and exposure-history diversity.

J gave up 5 bases and V 4 bases, and 4 bases lay outside the gene matches. CDR3 size: 13 residues. The germline V gene encodes CDR1 SGHRS and CDR2 YFSETQ. This sequence was found in a man younger than 35 in good health. Material: naive CD8+ T cells sorted from blood. The V and J genes are TRBV5-1 and TRBJ2-7; 9 nucleotides match TRBD1. CDR3 nucleotide sequence: TGCGCCAGCAGCCCCCGGACAGGGGACGAGCAGTACTTC. This encodes CASSPRTGDEQYF.